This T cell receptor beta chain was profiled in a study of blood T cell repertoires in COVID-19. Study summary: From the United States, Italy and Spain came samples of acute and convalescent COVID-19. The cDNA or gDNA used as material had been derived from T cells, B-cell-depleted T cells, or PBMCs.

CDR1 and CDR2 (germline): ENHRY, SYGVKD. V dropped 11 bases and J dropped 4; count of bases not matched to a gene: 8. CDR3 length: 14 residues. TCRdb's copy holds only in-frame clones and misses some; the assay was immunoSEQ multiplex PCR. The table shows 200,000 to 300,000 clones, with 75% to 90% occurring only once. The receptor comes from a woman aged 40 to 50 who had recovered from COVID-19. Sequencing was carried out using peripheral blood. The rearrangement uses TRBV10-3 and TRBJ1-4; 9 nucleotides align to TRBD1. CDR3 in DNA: TGTGCCTCTAGGGACAGGGCCCGTAATGAAAAACTGTTTTTT. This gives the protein CASRDRARNEKLFF.